The next 7 T cell receptor beta chains were all read from a single sample in a study of blood T cell repertoires in COVID-19. Repertoires were generated with immunoSEQ multiplex PCR, while TCRdb's copy carries only in-frame clones and drops some. Here the sample spans over 150,000 clones, approximately 73% being singletons. Material for sequencing was peripheral blood. The origin of the receptors is a woman of 80 years or more with acute or convalescent COVID-19.

The J gene is TRBJ2-2, the V gene TRBV28, with TRBD2 identical over 11 bases. The CDR3 loop spans 19 amino acids. From germline, CDR1 is MDHEN and CDR2 SYDVKM. V trimming: 4 bases; J trimming: 4 bases; junction bases outside the gene matches: 14. In DNA, the CDR3 is TGTGCCAGCAGTTCACCGGGACTAGCGGTTAGCTGGGGCACCGGGGAGCTGTTTTTT. Translating gives CASSSPGLAVSWGTGELFF.

V gene TRBV3-1 (or the pseudogene TRBV3-2) combines with J gene TRBJ1-4, with D perhaps TRBD1 (5 bases). CDR1 is LGHDT, CDR2 YNNKEL, per germline (reference sequence). V was cut by 0 bases and J by 5 bases, with 19 bases left in between. The CDR3 has 18 residues. In nucleotides, the CDR3 is TGTGCCAGCAGCCAAGACTGGGGTGGGAGGGGTGAAAATGAAAAACTGTTTTTT. This sequence encodes CASSQDWGGRGENEKLFF.

The CDR3 loop reads CASSHSQGLGLYGYTF. In DNA form, the CDR3 reads TGCGCCAGCAGCCACTCACAGGGGTTGGGACTCTATGGCTACACCTTC. This chain connects TRBV5-1 to TRBJ1-2; 7 bases are shared with TRBD1. The CDR3 loop spans 16 amino acids. Germline values: CDR1 SGHRS, CDR2 YFSETQ. The trim removed 4 bases at V and 4 bases at J, leaving 13 bases unmatched.

This chain links TRBV30 with TRBJ1-1, with D possibly being TRBD1 (6 bases). Germline V gene sequence: CDR1 GTSNPN, CDR2 SVGIG (reference sequence). Deletions cut 1 base from V and 6 bases from J, with 12 bases between. CDR3 length equals 13 residues. CDR3 DNA: TGTGCCTGGAGTGGTAGGGGACACCCTGAAGCTTTCTTT. Encoded protein: CAWSGRGHPEAFF.

This clone appeared a few times. The rearrangement links TRBV12-3 or TRBV12-4 to TRBJ1-5, with D unclear. The CDR3 runs 13 residues. V gave up 3 bases and J gave up 7 bases, with 10 bases separating them. The CDR3 DNA reads TGTGCCAGCAGTTTTGTCTCTGCGCAGCCCCAGCATTTT. Amino acids: CASSFVSAQPQHF.

The genes are TRBV18 and TRBJ1-3; D gene ambiguous. Germline assignment: CDR1 KGHSH and CDR2 LQKENI. This CDR3 comprises 17 residues. With 3 bases removed from V and 0 bases from J, the gap between germline ends came to 15 bases. The CDR3 here is CASSPLEGFYSGNTIYF. The CDR3 region has the DNA TGTGCCAGCTCACCCCTTGAGGGCTTCTACTCTGGAAACACCATATATTTT.

This clone was recorded only once. The V call is TRBV5-1, the J call TRBJ2-1; 8 nucleotides align to TRBD2. The CDR3 has 16 residues. CDR1 is SGHRS and CDR2 is YFSETQ in the germline V gene. J gave up 7 bases and V 0 bases, and 9 bases lay outside the gene matches. The chain's CDR3 is CASSLVFGGGSNEQFF. CDR3 bases: TGCGCCAGCAGCTTGGTCTTCGGGGGGGGCTCGAATGAGCAGTTCTTC.